This T cell receptor (beta chain) is drawn from a study of radiotherapy plus CTLA-4 blockade in lung cancer (dated by TCRdb to about 2018). Regarding the study in general: Objective responses were observed in 15% to 20% of enrolled patients, and disease control was achieved in approximately 32%.

With respect to this clone: Its cognate antigen has yet to be identified. Per-base qualities were not stored, and no clone one base away is much larger.

Taken from the germline V gene, the CDR1 and CDR2 loops are WSHSY and SAAADI. V is pruned by 6 bases and J by 10 bases, leaving 14 bases of the junction without a gene match. Including the terminal cysteine and phenylalanine, the CDR3 comprises 15 residues. CDR3 DNA is the only sequence kept; it has 45 bases, read in frame from the first base. Paper-wide results and their limitations: The strongest predictors of response were reported to be early dynamic shifts in blood T cell clones along with a rise in serum interferon-beta following radiation. TCR clones derived from tumors expanded in peripheral blood after treatment with radiotherapy and ipilimumab.

The study evaluated CTLA-4 blockade (ipilimumab) given together with focal radiation therapy in patients who had chemo-refractory metastatic non-small-cell lung cancer. Receptors were amplified or captured by the immunoSEQ multiplex PCR assay. TCRdb's version of the immuneACCESS table is confined to in-frame rearrangements and falls short of the full clone set. An unresolved V gene accounts for under half of the shortfall where checked; the remainder is of unknown origin. This sample gives tens of thousands of clones in total; roughly 71% of them show up just once. Less than 4% of the sample lies in the top ten.

The chain is made from TRBV10-2 and TRBJ2-1, and TRBD1 matches 8 of the central bases. The receptor's source is a human donor with non-small cell lung cancer who had stable disease on radiotherapy plus ipilimumab. The sample was peripheral blood, taken from a patient treated with radiotherapy plus ipilimumab. The CDR3 corresponds to CASRGGQGPWGEQFF. The DNA is as follows: TGCGCCAGCAGAGGTGGACAGGGTCCGTGGGGGGAGCAGTTCTTC.